This T cell receptor beta chain originates from a study of beta chain features in type 1 diabetes. Whole-study context: Patients and healthy donors were similar in age, gender and cell yields. Study-wide points: The naive, central memory and Treg TCRB repertoires of patients appeared to be more similar to one another than those of healthy donors.

The isolated RNA, all of it, was reverse transcribed, so expressed TCRB transcripts were what got sequenced. TCRdb's copy holds only in-frame clones and misses some; the assay was immunoSEQ multiplex PCR. Of nearly 350,000 clones listed, 6.5% to 10% are singletons. V dropped 1 base and J dropped 4 bases, with 10 bases sitting between them. This CDR3 has 14 residues. Germline V gene lookup returns CDR1 SEHNR and CDR2 FQNEAQ (reference sequence). This clone was recorded many times. Its antigen is not identified. Material: central memory CD4+ T cells from blood. The V gene is TRBV7-9, the J gene TRBJ1-1; D perhaps matches TRBD1 (5 bases). The TCR was taken from a woman under 30 in good health. CDR3 coding DNA: TGTGCCAGCAGCTTAGTAGGGGTCGGCACTGAAGCTTTCTTT. It encodes CASSLVGVGTEAFF.